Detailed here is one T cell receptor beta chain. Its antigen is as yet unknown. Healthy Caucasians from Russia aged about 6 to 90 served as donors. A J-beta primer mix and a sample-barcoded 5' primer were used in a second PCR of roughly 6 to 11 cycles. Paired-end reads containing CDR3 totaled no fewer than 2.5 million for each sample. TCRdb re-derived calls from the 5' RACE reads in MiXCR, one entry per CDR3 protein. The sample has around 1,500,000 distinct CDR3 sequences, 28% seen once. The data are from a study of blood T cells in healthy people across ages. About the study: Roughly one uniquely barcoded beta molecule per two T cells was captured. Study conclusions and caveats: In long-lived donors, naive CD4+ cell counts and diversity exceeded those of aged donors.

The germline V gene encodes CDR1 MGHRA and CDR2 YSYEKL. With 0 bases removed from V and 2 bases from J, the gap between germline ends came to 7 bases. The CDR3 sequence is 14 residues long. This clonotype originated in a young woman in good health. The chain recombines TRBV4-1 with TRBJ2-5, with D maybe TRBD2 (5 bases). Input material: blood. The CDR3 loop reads CASSQERVQETQYF. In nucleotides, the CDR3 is TGCGCCAGCAGCCAAGAGAGGGTACAAGAGACCCAGTACTTC.